One and the same sample provided the 22 T cell receptor beta chains below, sequenced in a study of T cell changes during pregnancy in multiple sclerosis. The data were produced by immunoSEQ multiplex PCR, yet TCRdb's version contains in-frame clones alone and is incomplete. Seen here are 35,000 to 45,000 clones, 90% to 95% observed once, and the top ten hold approximately 8.3%. The source was CD8+ T cells from peripheral blood mononuclear cells, collected in the third trimester of pregnancy. These receptors were taken from a female donor with multiple sclerosis, enrolled in a pregnancy study.

The genes are TRBV4-1 and TRBJ2-2; 9 bases match TRBD2. Germline V CDR1 and CDR2: MGHRA, YSYEKL. This CDR3 region has 15 residues. J lost 3 bases, V lost 5 bases, and 4 bases had no gene match. CDR3 protein: CASSFRGGDTGELFF. DNA of the CDR3: TGCGCCAGCAGCTTCCGCGGGGGGGACACCGGGGAGCTGTTTTTT.

This chain joins TRBV5-6 and TRBJ2-7; D unclear. Deletions cut 3 bases from V and 4 bases from J, with 5 bases between. CDR1 and CDR2 (germline): SGHDT, YYEEEE. This CDR3 comprises 11 residues. CDR3 protein: CASSSTYEQYF. The CDR3 region has the DNA TGTGCCAGCAGCTCGACTTACGAGCAGTACTTC. The complete variable domain, with remaining parts taken from reference TRBV5-6 and TRBJ2-7, reads DAGVTQSPTHLIKTRGQQVTLRCSPKSGHDTVSWYQQALGQGPQFIFQYYEEEERQRGNFPDRFSGHQFPNYSSELNVNALLLGDSALYLCASSSTYEQYFGPGTRLTVT.

V gene TRBV4-1 combines with J gene TRBJ2-5; 11 nucleotides agree with TRBD1. CDR3 size: 19 residues. The trim removed 3 bases at V and 4 bases at J, leaving 16 bases unmatched. Germline-derived CDR1 and CDR2 are MGHRA and YSYEKL. CDR3 nucleotide sequence: TGCGCCAGCAGCCACCCCCGGGACAGGGGGAACTATGGGGGAGAGACCCAGTACTTC. This translates into CASSHPRDRGNYGGETQYF.

V is TRBV7-6 and J is TRBJ2-7; 11 bases fit TRBD1. Germline V lookup: CDR1 SGHVS, CDR2 FNYEAQ. V dropped 4 bases and J dropped 0; count of bases not matched to a gene: 14. This CDR3 contains 19 residues. The CDR3 DNA sequence: TGTGCCAGCAGCTCTACCCCCCGAGCCGGGACAGGGGGCTCCTACGAGCAGTACTTC. Translated: CASSSTPRAGTGGSYEQYF.

The chain combines TRBV5-1 with TRBJ1-4; possibly TRBD1 for D (6 bases). The germline CDR1 and CDR2 sequences are SGHRS and YFSETQ. Trimming stripped 4 bases from V and 8 bases from J, with 9 bases between. The CDR3 runs to 12 residues. In DNA, the CDR3 is TGCGCCAGCAGCCCGGACAGAGAAAAACTGTTTTTT. It encodes CASSPDREKLFF.

The V gene is TRBV7-3, the J gene TRBJ2-7; 7 bases are shared with TRBD1. The CDR3 is 13 residues long. Germline CDR1 and CDR2: SGHTA and FQGTGA. Germline trimming cut 6 bases from V and 3 bases from J; bases unmatched to any gene: 5. Written as DNA, the CDR3 is TGTGCCAGCAGGGAAGGGACAGACTACGAGCAGTACTTC. It translates to CASREGTDYEQYF.

This clone was seen a single time. The chain recombines TRBV28 with TRBJ2-7; 7 bases are shared with TRBD1. CDR3 size: 14 residues. Germline CDR1 is MDHEN and CDR2 is SYDVKM. Trimming cost V 4 bases and J 3 bases; bases outside gene matches: 6. CDR3: CASSYRGLVYEQYF. CDR3 nucleotide sequence: TGTGCCAGCAGTTACAGGGGTCTGGTCTACGAGCAGTACTTC.

The chain links TRBV6-5 to TRBJ2-5, with 7 bases aligning to TRBD2. The germline V gene has CDR1 MNHEY and CDR2 SVGAGI. With V trimmed by 6 bases and J by 1 base, 5 bases remained unmatched. The CDR3 has 14 amino acids. The CDR3 here is CASSPAGAQETQYF. CDR3 nucleotide sequence: TGTGCCAGCAGCCCCGCGGGAGCCCAAGAGACCCAGTACTTC.

The chain recombines TRBV5-6 with TRBJ1-6; no firm D call. The V and J ends lost 0 bases and 9 bases respectively, with 13 bases between them. The CDR3 is 15 amino acids. Germline CDR1 SGHDT, CDR2 YYEEEE. For the CDR3, the DNA is TGTGCCAGCAGCTTGGCCCCGGGGAGCGGTTCACCCCTCCACTTT. The encoded protein is CASSLAPGSGSPLHF.

V gene TRBV30 combines with J gene TRBJ2-1; unclear D gene. CDR1 and CDR2 (germline): GTSNPN, SVGIG (reference sequence). This CDR3 has 13 residues. V lost 0 bases to trimming and J lost 4 bases, with 7 bases between them. CDR3 protein: CAWSVQLYNEQFF. CDR3 bases: TGTGCCTGGAGTGTACAGCTTTACAATGAGCAGTTCTTC. The full variable domain, with the rest looked up from reference TRBV30 and TRBJ2-1, is SQTIHQWPATLVQPVGSPLSLECTVEGTSNPNLYWYRQAAGRGLQLLFYSVGIGQISSEVPQNLSASRPQDRQFILSSKKLLLSDSGFYLCAWSVQLYNEQFFGPGTRLTVL.

This clone was seen once. The genes are TRBV6-1 and TRBJ2-7; tentative D call: TRBD2 (5 bases). The CDR3 is 14 residues long. Trimming stripped 4 bases from V and 3 bases from J, with 13 bases between. Germline V CDR1 and CDR2: MNHNS, SASEGT. CDR3 protein: CASSGAGINYEQYF. The CDR3 nucleotides read TGTGCCAGCAGTGGGGCCGGGATCAACTACGAGCAGTACTTC.

This rearrangement joins TRBV9 to TRBJ2-6, with TRBD1 identical over 7 bases. J was trimmed by 0 bases and V by 3 bases; bases with no gene match: 9. The germline CDR1 and CDR2 sequences are SGDLS and YYNGEE. CDR3 length: 18 amino acids. The CDR3: CASSDEGGKYSGANVLTF. The CDR3 DNA is TGTGCCAGCAGCGATGAAGGGGGCAAATACTCTGGGGCCAACGTCCTGACTTTC.

V is TRBV9 and J is TRBJ2-7; 11 positions match TRBD1. The CDR3 loop spans 16 amino acids. Germline-derived CDR1 and CDR2 are SGDLS and YYNGEE. Trimming at V came to 0 bases and at J to 3 bases, leaving 5 bases not matched to a gene. CDR3 DNA sequence: TGTGCCAGCAGCGTAGACCCCGGGACAGGGGGCTACGAGCAGTACTTC. Encoded protein: CASSVDPGTGGYEQYF.

The chain carries TRBV15 and TRBJ1-3; D is ambiguous. The V end lost 3 bases, the J end lost 0 bases, and 12 bases lay between the germline ends. The CDR3 contains 16 residues. Germline values: CDR1 LNHNV, CDR2 YYDKDF (reference sequence). CDR3 DNA: TGTGCCACCAGCAGGGCTCCCCTTTCCTCTGGAAACACCATATATTTT. Amino acids: CATSRAPLSSGNTIYF.

J is TRBJ2-7 and V is TRBV9; D perhaps matches TRBD1 (6 bases). The germline V gene encodes CDR1 SGDLS and CDR2 YYNGEE. V lost 4 bases, J lost 0 bases, and 17 bases lay in between. CDR3 length: 16 amino acids. The CDR3 sequence: CASSHGSQGNSYEQYF. CDR3 coding DNA: TGTGCCAGCAGCCACGGCTCGCAGGGGAACTCCTACGAGCAGTACTTC.

V usage is TRBV15 and J usage is TRBJ2-3; 10 bases fit TRBD2. CDR3 length equals 18 residues. J lost 7 bases, V lost 3 bases, and 16 bases had no gene match. Germline V CDR1 and CDR2: LNHNV, YYDKDF (reference sequence). CDR3 in amino acids: CATSSPLEASGGTHTQYF. The CDR3 DNA reads TGTGCCACCAGCAGCCCCTTGGAGGCTAGCGGGGGAACGCATACGCAGTATTTT.

The chain joins TRBV6-5 to TRBJ2-2, with D perhaps matching TRBD1 (6 bases). The V end lost 4 bases, the J end lost 2 bases, and 11 bases lay between the germline ends. Looked up from germline, CDR1 is MNHEY and CDR2 is SVGAGI. The CDR3 is 15 amino acids. As DNA, the CDR3 is TGTGCCAGCAGTTCCGGGACACCTAACACCGGGGAGCTGTTTTTT. This sequence encodes CASSSGTPNTGELFF.

The CDR3 bases are TGTGCCAGCAGCTTAGGGAGAGGTATGAGAGATACGCAGTATTTT. It specifies CASSLGRGMRDTQYF. The chain links TRBV13 to TRBJ2-3, with unresolved D. Per germline, CDR1 PRHDT and CDR2 FYEKMQ (reference sequence). CDR3 size: 15 residues. Trimming shortened V by 0 bases and J by 5 bases, and 12 bases separated the two germline ends. Variable domain in full (rest from reference TRBV13 and TRBJ2-3): AAGVIQSPRHLIKEKRETATLKCYPIPRHDTVYWYQQGPGQDPQFLISFYEKMQSDKGSIPDRFSAQQFSDYHSELNMSSLELGDSALYFCASSLGRGMRDTQYFGPGTRLTVL.

This rearrangement joins TRBV6-6 to TRBJ2-7; 8 bases are a match to TRBD1. This CDR3 comprises 14 residues. V was pared by 2 bases and J by 6 bases, with 6 bases of the junction left unmatched. CDR1 is MNHNY and CDR2 is SVGAGI in the germline V gene (reference sequence). CDR3 sequence reads: CASSYDRGRSEQYF. As DNA, the CDR3 is TGTGCCAGCAGTTACGACAGGGGACGAAGCGAGCAGTACTTC.

CDR3 amino acids: CASSDSVPGGGNNEQFF. The CDR3 DNA reads as TGTGCCAGCAGTGACTCAGTTCCTGGCGGGGGGAACAATGAGCAGTTCTTC. The genes are TRBV6-4 and TRBJ2-1, with 8 bases that match TRBD2. CDR3 length equals 17 residues. V was pared by 0 bases and J by 5 bases, with 9 bases of the junction left unmatched. Germline values: CDR1 MRHNA, CDR2 SNTAGT.

CDR3 loop: CASSLGTGNEQFF. In nucleotides, the CDR3 is TGCGCCAGCAGCTTGGGGACAGGGAATGAGCAGTTCTTC. This chain uses TRBV5-1 with TRBJ2-1, with 8 bases fitting TRBD1. The ends lost 0 bases at V and 7 bases at J; junction bases unmatched: 0. The germline V gene encodes CDR1 SGHRS and CDR2 YFSETQ. The CDR3 is made up of 13 amino acids.

This clone was seen only once. V usage is TRBV6-6 and J usage is TRBJ2-5; 10 positions match TRBD2. Per germline, CDR1 MNHNY and CDR2 SVGAGI (reference sequence). V gave up 6 bases and J gave up 5 bases; unmatched junction bases: 9. This CDR3 is built from 15 residues. The CDR3 region is CASRERGGGAETQYF. DNA of the CDR3: TGTGCCAGCAGGGAGCGGGGGGGCGGTGCTGAGACCCAGTACTTC.